This T cell receptor beta chain stems from a study of blood T cell repertoires in COVID-19. Study-wide background: COVID-19 samples from acute and convalescent phases originated in the United States, Italy and Spain. Sample material is recorded as cDNA or gDNA derived from T cells, B-cell-depleted T cells, or PBMCs.

The CDR3 loop spans 15 amino acids. V was shortened by 5 bases and J by 0 bases, with 13 bases between the two germline ends. Germline V CDR1 and CDR2: LNHDA, SQIVND (reference sequence). Original processing methods: Nucleated cell counts were estimated from reference gene primer amplification. Repertoires were generated with immunoSEQ multiplex PCR, while TCRdb's copy carries only in-frame clones and drops some. The V and J calls and the clone size are those of that table, but D and trimming were determined from the DNA. This table holds about 50,000 clones, around 88% found once. The V gene is TRBV19, the J gene TRBJ1-2, with a possible D match to TRBD1 (5 bases). This clonotype was sampled from a human donor in a cohort sampled during active COVID-19. The sample was peripheral blood. The CDR3 reads CASSVTGGANYGYTF. CDR3 DNA: TGTGCCAGTAGTGTTACAGGCGGAGCTAACTATGGCTACACCTTC.